This T cell receptor beta chain was identified during a study of tumor-infiltrating lymphocytes in primary liver carcinoma. The CDR3 length is 13 residues. Germline-derived CDR1 and CDR2 are MNHNS and SASEGT. Unsorted bulk tissue (roughly 19-30 mg) underwent RNA and DNA co-extraction. For each tumor, five separate regions were sampled. As regards this clonotype: One end of the junction varies from germline; a read error may be responsible.

From 500 ng of total RNA, TCR beta-specific cDNA was reverse-transcribed using a constant-region primer. Amplification in three nested multiplex PCR rounds with slightly modified ARM-PCR gave rise to TCR beta libraries. Investigators reported that the first two PCR rounds, at 10 cycles each, used TRBV1-TRBV30 forward primers with a C-beta reverse primer. TCRdb re-derived calls from the multiplex PCR reads in MiXCR, one entry per CDR3 protein. The sample includes tens of thousands of distinct CDR3 sequences, roughly 72% of them seen just once. J is TRBJ2-7 and V is TRBV6-1, with D tentatively TRBD2 (6 bases). The sample taken for sequencing was liver tumor tissue from sampling region 1. Subset reported: tumor region T1, superior pole. This clonotype was sampled from a man between 35 and 55 years old with primary liver carcinoma and hepatitis B virus infection. Written as DNA, the CDR3 is TGTGCCAGCAGTGCTATCGGGAGATACGAGCAGTACTTT. It is translated as CASSAIGRYEQYF.